The next 14 T cell receptor beta chains were all read from a single sample in a study of cytomegalovirus exposure and HLA in healthy donors. A multiplex PCR was run with 60 Vbeta primers and 13 Jbeta primers. The method was immunoSEQ multiplex PCR; TCRdb's version includes in-frame clones alone and lacks a portion of them. This table holds approximately 140,000 clones. Material: PBMCs. These receptor sequences come from a woman aged 40 to 50 in good health and CMV-seronegative.

V usage is TRBV7-8 and J usage is TRBJ2-1, with a tentative D call TRBD2 (6 bases). Germline V gene lookup returns CDR1 SGHVS and CDR2 FQNEAQ. The ends were cut back, 6 bases at V and 4 bases at J, with 13 bases in the middle. This CDR3 spans 14 amino acids. The CDR3 reads CASSATRTYNEQFF. The CDR3 nucleotides read TGTGCCAGCAGTGCGACTAGAACTTACAATGAGCAGTTCTTC.

In DNA, the CDR3 is TGTGCCAGCAGCCAAAGCCTACAGGGGAAACTGTTTTTT. Translated, it gives CASSQSLQGKLFF. The V and J genes are TRBV11-2 and TRBJ1-4, with TRBD1 identical over 7 bases. CDR3 length equals 13 residues. After removal of 5 bases from V and 11 bases from J, the junction contained 8 bases not matched to a gene. Per the germline V gene, CDR1 is SGHAT and CDR2 is FQNNGV.

The chain couples TRBV7-9 to TRBJ2-3; D remains unclear. The CDR3 extends over 14 amino acids. CDR1 is SEHNR and CDR2 is FQNEAQ in the germline V gene (reference sequence). V was trimmed by 5 bases and J by 6 bases, leaving 15 bases between them. This CDR3 is CASSPLRGTDTQYF. Here the CDR3 DNA reads TGTGCCAGCAGCCCCCTCCGCGGTACGGATACGCAGTATTTT.

The chain recombines TRBV6-4 with TRBJ2-1; 9 nucleotides line up with TRBD2. V was pared by 6 bases and J by 9 bases, with 15 bases of the junction left unmatched. The CDR3 is 16 amino acids. The germline V gene encodes CDR1 MRHNA and CDR2 SNTAGT. The CDR3, as DNA: TGTGCCAGCAGCCCACGGTGGCTAGCGGGGAGGAGTGAGCAGTTCTTC. Protein sequence: CASSPRWLAGRSEQFF.

This chain links TRBV7-2 with TRBJ2-7, with a possible D match to TRBD2 (5 bases). V lost 10 bases to trimming and J lost 3 bases, with 7 bases between them. The CDR3 is 10 amino acids. Germline-derived CDR1 and CDR2 are SGHTA and FQGNSA. The CDR3 reads CATGDYEQYF. Written as DNA, the CDR3 is TGTGCCACCGGGGACTACGAGCAGTACTTC.

The chain recombines TRBV18 with TRBJ2-4; possibly TRBD2 for D (5 bases). This CDR3 spans 18 amino acids. Trimming removed 5 bases at V and 0 bases at J, with 20 bases between. Germline V gene sequence: CDR1 KGHSH, CDR2 LQKENI. For the CDR3, the DNA is TGTGCCAGCTCATCTTCGGATGCGGGCCTACCAGCCAAAAACATTCAGTACTTC. Amino acid sequence: CASSSSDAGLPAKNIQYF.

The V and J genes are TRBV9 and TRBJ2-5; TRBD2 matches at 7 bases. Germline loops: CDR1 SGDLS, CDR2 YYNGEE. The trim removed 0 bases at V and 4 bases at J, leaving 9 bases unmatched. This CDR3 comprises 16 residues. CDR3 in DNA: TGTGCCAGCAGCGTAGGGATGGGGGGGTCAGGAGAGACCCAGTACTTC. This codes for CASSVGMGGSGETQYF.

This chain uses TRBV5-1 with TRBJ2-5; the D gene is possibly TRBD1 (6 bases). The end of the DNA is better explained by TRBJ2-7, so the J call may be wrong. The length of the CDR3 is 15 residues. Germline CDR1 reads SGHRS; CDR2 reads YFSETQ. This chain's CDR3 is CASSWGQGMIYEQYF. CDR3 sequence (DNA): TGCGCCAGCAGCTGGGGGCAGGGGATGATCTACGAGCAGTACTTC.

V and J are TRBV7-2 and TRBJ1-2; the match to TRBD1 covers 10 bases. Looked up from germline, CDR1 is SGHTA and CDR2 is FQGNSA. This CDR3 spans 14 amino acids. V lost 5 bases, J lost 3 bases, and 3 bases stayed unmatched. The CDR3 DNA reads as TGTGCCAGCAGCGTTGGGACAGGGGACTATGGCTACACCTTC. Its protein is CASSVGTGDYGYTF.

Comments on this clone: One junction end disagrees with the germline gene, perhaps due to a read error. The rearrangement links TRBV7-7 to TRBJ2-1; D might be TRBD1 (8 bases). The CDR3 runs to 19 residues. Germline V gene data show CDR1 as SSHAT and CDR2 as FNYEAQ (reference sequence). CDR3 sequence reads: CASSLDGGRTGSSYNEQFF. The DNA of the CDR3 is TGTGCTAGCAGCTTAGACGGGGGGCGGACAGGGAGCTCCTACAATGAGCAGTTCTTC.

The J gene is TRBJ2-7, the V gene TRBV19; TRBD1 matches 7 bases. The CDR3 has 13 residues. V shed 6 bases, J shed 3 bases, and the junction held 5 bases outside the gene matches. Germline lookup yields CDR1 LNHDA and CDR2 SQIVND (reference sequence). CDR3 protein: CASRETGVYEQYF. DNA for the CDR3: TGTGCCAGTAGGGAAACAGGGGTCTACGAGCAGTACTTC.

The chain joins TRBV7-8 to TRBJ2-1; TRBD2 is a possible D gene (5 bases). Looked up from germline, CDR1 is SGHVS and CDR2 is FQNEAQ. Trimming took off 5 bases at V and 8 bases at J, with 19 bases between the two ends. The CDR3 loop spans 15 amino acids. CDR3 nucleotides: TGTGCCAGCAGCCCGTCGCTGGATCCCGGGGATGAGCAGTTCTTC. It is translated as CASSPSLDPGDEQFF.

J is TRBJ1-1 and V is TRBV28; tentatively, D is TRBD1 (6 bases). The germline V gene encodes CDR1 MDHEN and CDR2 SYDVKM. The V end was cut by 0 bases, the J end by 0 bases, with 14 bases between. The CDR3 spans 17 residues. The CDR3 sequence is CASSLWVAGALNTEAFF. The CDR3 DNA sequence: TGTGCCAGCAGTTTATGGGTAGCAGGGGCTCTGAACACTGAAGCTTTCTTT.

DNA for the CDR3: TGCAGCGTTCTAGCGGGGAAGAGGGATACGCAGTATTTT. It codes for CSVLAGKRDTQYF. The chain employs TRBV29-1 and TRBJ2-3; 9 bases map to TRBD2. The CDR3 contains 13 residues. Germline trimming cut 5 bases from V and 6 bases from J; bases unmatched to any gene: 6. Germline CDR1 SQVTM, CDR2 ANQGSEA.